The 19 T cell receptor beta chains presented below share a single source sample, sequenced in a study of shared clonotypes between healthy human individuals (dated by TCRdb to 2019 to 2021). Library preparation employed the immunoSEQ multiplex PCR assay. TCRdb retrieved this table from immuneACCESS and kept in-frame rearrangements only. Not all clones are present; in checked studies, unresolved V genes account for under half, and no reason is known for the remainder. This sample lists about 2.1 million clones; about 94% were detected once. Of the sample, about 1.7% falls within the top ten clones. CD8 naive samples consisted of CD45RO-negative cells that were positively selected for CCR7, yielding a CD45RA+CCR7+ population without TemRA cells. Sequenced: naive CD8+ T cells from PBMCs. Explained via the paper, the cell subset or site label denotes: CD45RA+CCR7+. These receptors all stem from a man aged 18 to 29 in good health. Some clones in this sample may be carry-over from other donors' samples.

As DNA, the CDR3 is TGTGCCAGCAGCGTAGATGTTACAGTCCCATCTCAGGAGACCCAGTACTTC. It specifies CASSVDVTVPSQETQYF. The rearrangement joins TRBV9 to TRBJ2-5; D gene unclear. CDR1 SGDLS and CDR2 YYNGEE come from the germline V gene. V lost 0 bases and J lost 5, with 20 bases in between. This CDR3 contains 17 residues.

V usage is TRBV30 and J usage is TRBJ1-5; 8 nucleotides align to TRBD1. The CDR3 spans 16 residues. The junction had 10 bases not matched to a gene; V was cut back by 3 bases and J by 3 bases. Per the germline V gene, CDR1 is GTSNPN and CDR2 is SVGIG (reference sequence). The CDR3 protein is CAWSSGQGAFNQPQHF. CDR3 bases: TGTGCCTGGAGCTCTGGTCAGGGGGCTTTCAATCAGCCCCAGCATTTT.

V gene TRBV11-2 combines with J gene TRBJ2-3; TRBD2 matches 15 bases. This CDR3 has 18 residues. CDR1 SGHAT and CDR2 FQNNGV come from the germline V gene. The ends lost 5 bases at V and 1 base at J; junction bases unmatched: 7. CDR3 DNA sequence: TGTGCCAGCAGCGGACTAGCGGGAGGGCCTTTTGGCACAGATACGCAGTATTTT. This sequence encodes CASSGLAGGPFGTDTQYF.

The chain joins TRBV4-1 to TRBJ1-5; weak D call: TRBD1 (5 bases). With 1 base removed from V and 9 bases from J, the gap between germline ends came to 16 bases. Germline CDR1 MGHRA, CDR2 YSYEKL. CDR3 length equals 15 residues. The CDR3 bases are TGCGCCAGCAGCCAAGCGGGGCTGGGGGACGGGCCCCAGCATTTT. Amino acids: CASSQAGLGDGPQHF.

The CDR3 reads CAWSVGSGEQFF. CDR3 in DNA: TGTGCCTGGAGTGTAGGTAGCGGTGAGCAGTTCTTC. The chain has TRBV30 and TRBJ2-1, with D perhaps matching TRBD2 (6 bases). The length of the CDR3 is 12 residues. V lost 0 bases and J 9 bases, leaving 9 bases between the germline ends. The germline V gene has CDR1 GTSNPN and CDR2 SVGIG (reference sequence).

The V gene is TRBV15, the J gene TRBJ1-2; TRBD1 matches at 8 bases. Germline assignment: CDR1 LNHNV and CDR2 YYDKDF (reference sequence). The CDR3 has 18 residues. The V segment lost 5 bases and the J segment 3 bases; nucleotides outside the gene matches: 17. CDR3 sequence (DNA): TGTGCCACCAGCGGATTAGACAGGGGCGGCTGGATTGACTATGGCTACACCTTC. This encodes CATSGLDRGGWIDYGYTF. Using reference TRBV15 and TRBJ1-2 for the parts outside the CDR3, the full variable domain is DAMVIQNPRYQVTQFGKPVTLSCSQTLNHNVMYWYQQKSSQAPKLLFHYYDKDFNNEADTPDNFQSRRPNTSFCFLDIRSPGLGDTAMYLCATSGLDRGGWIDYGYTFGSGTRLTVV.

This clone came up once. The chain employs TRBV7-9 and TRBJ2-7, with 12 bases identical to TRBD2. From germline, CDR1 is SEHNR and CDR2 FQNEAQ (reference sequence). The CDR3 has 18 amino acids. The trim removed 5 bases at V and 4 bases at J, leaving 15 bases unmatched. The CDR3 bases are TGTGCCAGCAGCCCCGTGACTAGCGGGAGTCATGGTATGTACGAGCAGTACTTC. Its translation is CASSPVTSGSHGMYEQYF.

The CDR3 loop is CASSFIGGTLVYGYTF. As DNA, the CDR3 is TGTGCCAGCAGTTTTATCGGCGGGACACTGGTTTATGGCTACACCTTC. The V gene is TRBV27, the J gene TRBJ1-2; tentatively, D is TRBD1 (6 bases). The CDR3 covers 16 residues. The V gene lost 3 bases and the J gene lost 5 bases, with 19 bases spanning the gap. Germline V lookup: CDR1 MNHEY, CDR2 SMNVEV (reference sequence).

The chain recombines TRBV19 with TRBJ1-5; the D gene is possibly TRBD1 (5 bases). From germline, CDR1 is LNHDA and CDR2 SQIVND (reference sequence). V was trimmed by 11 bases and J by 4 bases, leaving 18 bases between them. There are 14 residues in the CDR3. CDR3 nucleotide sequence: TGTGCCGCCTCAGAGGGGATAGGAAATCAGCCCCAGCATTTT. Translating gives CAASEGIGNQPQHF.

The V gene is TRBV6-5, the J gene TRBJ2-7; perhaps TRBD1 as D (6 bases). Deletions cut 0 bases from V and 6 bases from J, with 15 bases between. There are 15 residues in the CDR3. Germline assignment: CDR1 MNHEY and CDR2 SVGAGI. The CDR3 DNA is TGTGCCAGCAGTTACTCTAGGACAGCCGCGACCGAGCAGTACTTC. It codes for CASSYSRTAATEQYF.

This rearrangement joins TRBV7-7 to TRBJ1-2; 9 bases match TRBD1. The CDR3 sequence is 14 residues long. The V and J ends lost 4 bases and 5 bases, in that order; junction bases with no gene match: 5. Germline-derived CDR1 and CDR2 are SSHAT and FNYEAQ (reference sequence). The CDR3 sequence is CASSSEGTGYGYTF. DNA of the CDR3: TGTGCCAGCAGCTCCGAAGGGACAGGGTATGGCTACACCTTC. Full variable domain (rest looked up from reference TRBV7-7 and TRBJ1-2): GAGVSQSPRYKVTKRGQDVTLRCDPISSHATLYWYQQALGQGPEFLTYFNYEAQPDKSGLPSDRFSAERPEGSISTLTIQRTEQRDSAMYRCASSSEGTGYGYTFGSGTRLTVV.

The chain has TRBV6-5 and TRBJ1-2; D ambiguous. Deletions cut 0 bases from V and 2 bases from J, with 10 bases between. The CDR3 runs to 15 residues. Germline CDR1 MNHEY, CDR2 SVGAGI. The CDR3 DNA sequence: TGTGCCAGCAGTTACTCGATGTTCGGGAACTATGGCTACACCTTC. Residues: CASSYSMFGNYGYTF.

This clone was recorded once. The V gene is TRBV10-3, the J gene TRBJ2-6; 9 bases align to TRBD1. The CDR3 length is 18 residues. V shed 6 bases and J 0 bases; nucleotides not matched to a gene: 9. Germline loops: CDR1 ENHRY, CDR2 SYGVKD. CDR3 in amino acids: CAISTFMDRGSGANVLTF. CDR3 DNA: TGTGCCATCAGCACATTTATGGACAGGGGCTCTGGGGCCAACGTCCTGACTTTC.

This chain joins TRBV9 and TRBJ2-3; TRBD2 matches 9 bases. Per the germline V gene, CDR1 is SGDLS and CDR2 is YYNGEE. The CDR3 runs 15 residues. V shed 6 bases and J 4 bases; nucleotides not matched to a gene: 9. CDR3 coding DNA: TGTGCCAGCACCCCGGCGGGAGGGCGGGCAGATACGCAGTATTTT. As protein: CASTPAGGRADTQYF.

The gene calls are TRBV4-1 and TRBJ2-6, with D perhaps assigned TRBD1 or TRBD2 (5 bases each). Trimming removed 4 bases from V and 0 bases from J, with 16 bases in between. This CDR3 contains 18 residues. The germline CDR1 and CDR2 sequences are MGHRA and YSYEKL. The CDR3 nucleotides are TGCGCCAGCAGCCCATCTCCAGGGACCCTCTCTGGGGCCAACGTCCTGACTTTC. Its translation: CASSPSPGTLSGANVLTF.

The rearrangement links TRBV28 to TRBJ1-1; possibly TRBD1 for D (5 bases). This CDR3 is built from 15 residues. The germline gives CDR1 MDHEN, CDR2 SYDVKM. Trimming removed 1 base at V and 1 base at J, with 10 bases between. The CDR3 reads CASSLSAGGNTEAFF. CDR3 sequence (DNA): TGTGCCAGCAGTTTATCGGCTGGGGGGAACACTGAAGCTTTCTTT. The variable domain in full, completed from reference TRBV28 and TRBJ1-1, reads DVKVTQSSRYLVKRTGEKVFLECVQDMDHENMFWYRQDPGLGLRLIYFSYDVKMKEKGDIPEGYSVSREKKERFSLILESASTNQTSMYLCASSLSAGGNTEAFFGQGTRLTVV.

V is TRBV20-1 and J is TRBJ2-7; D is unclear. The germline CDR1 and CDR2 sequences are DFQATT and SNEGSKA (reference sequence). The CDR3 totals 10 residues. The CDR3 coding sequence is TGCAGTACCCGACTGGACGTTGCCACGGTG. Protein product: CSTRLDVATV.

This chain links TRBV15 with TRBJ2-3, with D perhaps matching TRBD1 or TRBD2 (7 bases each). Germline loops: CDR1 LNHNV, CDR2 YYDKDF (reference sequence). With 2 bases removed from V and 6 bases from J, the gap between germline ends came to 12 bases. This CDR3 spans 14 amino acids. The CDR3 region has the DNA TGTGCCACCAGCAGATCAGGGGGAGGGGATACGCAGTATTTT. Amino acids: CATSRSGGGDTQYF.

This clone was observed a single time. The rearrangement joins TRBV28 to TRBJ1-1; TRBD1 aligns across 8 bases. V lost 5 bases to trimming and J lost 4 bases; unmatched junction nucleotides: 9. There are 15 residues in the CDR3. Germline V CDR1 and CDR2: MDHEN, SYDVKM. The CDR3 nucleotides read TGTGCCAGCAGTACCTGGACAGGGATACTCACTGAAGCTTTCTTT. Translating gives CASSTWTGILTEAFF.